What follows describes a single TCR beta chain. The CDR3 contains 15 residues. V was cut by 0 bases and J by 5 bases, with 13 bases left in between. Germline CDR1 is SGHRS and CDR2 is YFSETQ. This sample is part of a study of blood T cell repertoires in COVID-19. Study background: Acute-phase and convalescent COVID-19 samples originated in the United States, Italy and Spain. Sample material is recorded as cDNA or gDNA derived from T cells, B-cell-depleted T cells, or PBMCs.

Methods used by the authors: Researchers report that nucleated cell counts were estimated from reference gene primer amplification. The method was immunoSEQ multiplex PCR; TCRdb's version includes in-frame clones alone and lacks a portion of them. The V and J calls and clone size were taken over from that table, and D and trimming were inferred from the DNA. This table has roughly 81,000 clones, roughly 91% appearing once. This chain joins TRBV5-1 and TRBJ2-3; D is unclear. The sequence was obtained from a woman aged 45 to 65 in a cohort sampled during active COVID-19. Sequences were obtained from peripheral blood. The CDR3 nucleotides read TGCGCCAGCAGCTTGGAGCCTGGGCGACAAGATACGCAGTATTTT. Its protein product is CASSLEPGRQDTQYF.